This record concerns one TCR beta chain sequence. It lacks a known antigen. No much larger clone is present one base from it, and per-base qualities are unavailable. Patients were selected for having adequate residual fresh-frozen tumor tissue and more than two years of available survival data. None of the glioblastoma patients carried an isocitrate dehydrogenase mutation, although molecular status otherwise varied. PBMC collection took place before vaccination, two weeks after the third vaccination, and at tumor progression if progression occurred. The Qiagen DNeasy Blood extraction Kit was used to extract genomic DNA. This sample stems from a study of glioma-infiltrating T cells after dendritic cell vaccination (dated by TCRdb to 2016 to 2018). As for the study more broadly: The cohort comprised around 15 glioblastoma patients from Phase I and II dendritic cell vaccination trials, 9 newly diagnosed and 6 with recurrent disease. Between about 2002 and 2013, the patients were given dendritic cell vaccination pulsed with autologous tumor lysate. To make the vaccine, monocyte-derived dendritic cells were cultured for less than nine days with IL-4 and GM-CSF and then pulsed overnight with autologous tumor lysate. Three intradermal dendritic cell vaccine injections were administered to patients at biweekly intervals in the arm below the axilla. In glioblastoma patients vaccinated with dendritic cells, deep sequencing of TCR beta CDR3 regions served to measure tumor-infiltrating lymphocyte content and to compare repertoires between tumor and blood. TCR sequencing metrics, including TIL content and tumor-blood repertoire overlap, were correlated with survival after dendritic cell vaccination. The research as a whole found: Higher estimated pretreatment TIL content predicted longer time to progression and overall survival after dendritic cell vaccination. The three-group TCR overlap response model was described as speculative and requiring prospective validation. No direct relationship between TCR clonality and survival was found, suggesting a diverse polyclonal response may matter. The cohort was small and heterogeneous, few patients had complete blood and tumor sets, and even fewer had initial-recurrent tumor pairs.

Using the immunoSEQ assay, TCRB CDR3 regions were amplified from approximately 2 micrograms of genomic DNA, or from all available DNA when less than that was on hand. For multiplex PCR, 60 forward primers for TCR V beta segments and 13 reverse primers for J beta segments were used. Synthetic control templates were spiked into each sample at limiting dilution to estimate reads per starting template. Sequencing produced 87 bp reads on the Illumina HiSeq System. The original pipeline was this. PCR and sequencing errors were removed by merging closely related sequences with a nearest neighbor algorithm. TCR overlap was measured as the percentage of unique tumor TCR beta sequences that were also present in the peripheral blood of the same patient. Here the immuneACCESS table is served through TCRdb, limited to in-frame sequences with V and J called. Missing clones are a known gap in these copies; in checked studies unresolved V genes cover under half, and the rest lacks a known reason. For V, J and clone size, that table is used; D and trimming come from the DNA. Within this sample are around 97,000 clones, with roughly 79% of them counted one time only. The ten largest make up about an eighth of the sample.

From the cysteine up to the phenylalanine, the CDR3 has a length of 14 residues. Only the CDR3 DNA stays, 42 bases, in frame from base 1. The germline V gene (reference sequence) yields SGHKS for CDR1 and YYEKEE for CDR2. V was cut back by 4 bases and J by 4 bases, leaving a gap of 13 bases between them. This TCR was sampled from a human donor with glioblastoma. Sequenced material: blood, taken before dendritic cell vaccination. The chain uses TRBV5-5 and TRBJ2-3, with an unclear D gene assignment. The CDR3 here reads CASSVRWPADTQYF. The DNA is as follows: TGTGCCAGCAGCGTGAGGTGGCCCGCAGATACGCAGTATTTT.